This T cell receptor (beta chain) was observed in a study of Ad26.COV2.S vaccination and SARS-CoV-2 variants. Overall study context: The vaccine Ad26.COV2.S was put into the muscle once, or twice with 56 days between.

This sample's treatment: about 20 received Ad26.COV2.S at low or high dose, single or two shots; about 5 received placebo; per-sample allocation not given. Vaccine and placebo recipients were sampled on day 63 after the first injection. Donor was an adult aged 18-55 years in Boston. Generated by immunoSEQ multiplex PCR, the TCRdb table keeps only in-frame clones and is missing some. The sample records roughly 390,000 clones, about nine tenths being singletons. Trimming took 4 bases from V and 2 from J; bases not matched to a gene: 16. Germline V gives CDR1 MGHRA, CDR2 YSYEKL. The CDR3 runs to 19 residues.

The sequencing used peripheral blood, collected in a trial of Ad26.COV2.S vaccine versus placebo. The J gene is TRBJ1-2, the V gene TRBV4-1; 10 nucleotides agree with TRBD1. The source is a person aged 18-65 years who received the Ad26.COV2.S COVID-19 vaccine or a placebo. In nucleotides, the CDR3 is TGCGCCAGCAGCCGAGTTCACGCCGTGGGACAGGGGAACAACTATGGCTACACCTTC. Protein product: CASSRVHAVGQGNNYGYTF.